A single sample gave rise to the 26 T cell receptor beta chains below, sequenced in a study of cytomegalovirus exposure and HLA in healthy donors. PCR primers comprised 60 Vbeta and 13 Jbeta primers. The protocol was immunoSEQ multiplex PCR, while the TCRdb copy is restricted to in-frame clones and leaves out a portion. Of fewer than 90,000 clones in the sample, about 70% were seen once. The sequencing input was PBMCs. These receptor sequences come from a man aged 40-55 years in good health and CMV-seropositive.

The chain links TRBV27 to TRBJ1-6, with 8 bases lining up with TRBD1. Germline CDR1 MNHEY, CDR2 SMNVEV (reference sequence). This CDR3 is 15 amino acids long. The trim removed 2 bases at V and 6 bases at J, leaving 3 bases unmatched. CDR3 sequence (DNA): TGTGCCAGCAGTTTAGGACAGGGACTTAATTCACCCCTCCACTTT. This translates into CASSLGQGLNSPLHF.

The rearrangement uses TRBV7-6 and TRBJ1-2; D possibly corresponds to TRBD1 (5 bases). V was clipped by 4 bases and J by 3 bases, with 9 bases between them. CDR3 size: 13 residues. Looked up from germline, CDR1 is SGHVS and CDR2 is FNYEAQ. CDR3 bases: TGTGCCAGCAGCTCCAGGGTCGACTATGGCTACACCTTC. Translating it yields CASSSRVDYGYTF.

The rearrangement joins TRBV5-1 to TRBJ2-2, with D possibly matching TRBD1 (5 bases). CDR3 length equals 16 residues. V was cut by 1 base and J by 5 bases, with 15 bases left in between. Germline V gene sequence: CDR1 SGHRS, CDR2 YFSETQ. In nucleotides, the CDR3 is TGCGCCAGCAGCTTGAGGGGAAGCCTAAAAACCGGGGAGCTGTTTTTT. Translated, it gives CASSLRGSLKTGELFF.

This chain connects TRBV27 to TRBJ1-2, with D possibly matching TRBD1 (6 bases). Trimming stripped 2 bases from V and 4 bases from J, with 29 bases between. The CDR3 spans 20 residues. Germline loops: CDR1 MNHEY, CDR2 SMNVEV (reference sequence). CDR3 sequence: CASSLRAAGVTPPLLYGYTF. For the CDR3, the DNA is TGTGCCAGCAGTTTACGCGCGGCAGGGGTTACCCCCCCACTCCTCTATGGCTACACCTTC.

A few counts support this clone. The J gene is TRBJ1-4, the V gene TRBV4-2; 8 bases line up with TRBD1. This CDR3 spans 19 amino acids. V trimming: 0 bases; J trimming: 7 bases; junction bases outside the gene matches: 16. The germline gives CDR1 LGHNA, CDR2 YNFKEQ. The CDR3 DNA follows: TGTGCCAGCAGCCAAGATTCCGATTACCGACAGGGGCGTTTTGAAAAACTGTTTTTT. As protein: CASSQDSDYRQGRFEKLFF.

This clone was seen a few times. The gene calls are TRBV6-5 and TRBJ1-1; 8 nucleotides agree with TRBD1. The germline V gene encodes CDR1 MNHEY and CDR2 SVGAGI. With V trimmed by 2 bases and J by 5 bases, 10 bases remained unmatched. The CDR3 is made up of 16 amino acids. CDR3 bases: TGTGCCAGCAGTTACCAACCAGGACAGGGAGGGACTGAAGCTTTCTTT. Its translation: CASSYQPGQGGTEAFF.

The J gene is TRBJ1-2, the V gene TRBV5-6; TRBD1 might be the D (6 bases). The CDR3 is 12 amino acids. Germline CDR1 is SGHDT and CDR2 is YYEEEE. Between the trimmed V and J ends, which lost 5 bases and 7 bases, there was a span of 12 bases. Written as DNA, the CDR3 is TGTGCCAGCAGTTGGACAGATCGTGGCTACACCTTC. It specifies CASSWTDRGYTF.

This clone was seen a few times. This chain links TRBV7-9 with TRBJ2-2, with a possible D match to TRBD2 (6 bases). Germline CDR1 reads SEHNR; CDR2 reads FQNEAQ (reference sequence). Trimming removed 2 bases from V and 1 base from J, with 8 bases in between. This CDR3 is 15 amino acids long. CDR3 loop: CASSLRRENTGELFF. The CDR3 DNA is TGTGCCAGCAGCTTACGGCGGGAGAACACCGGGGAGCTGTTTTTT.

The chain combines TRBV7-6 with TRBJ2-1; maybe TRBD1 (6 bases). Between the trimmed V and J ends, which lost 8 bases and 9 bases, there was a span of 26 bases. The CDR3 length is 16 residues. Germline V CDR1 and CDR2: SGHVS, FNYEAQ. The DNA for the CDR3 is TGTGCCAGCTCAGCTTACCAGGGGTCCTCATCTGTTGAGCAGTTCTTC. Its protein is CASSAYQGSSSVEQFF.

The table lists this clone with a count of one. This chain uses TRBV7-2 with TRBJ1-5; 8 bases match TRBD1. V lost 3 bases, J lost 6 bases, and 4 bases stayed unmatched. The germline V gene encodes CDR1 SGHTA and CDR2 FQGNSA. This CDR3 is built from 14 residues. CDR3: CASSLDRAGQPQHF. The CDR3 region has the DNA TGTGCCAGCAGCTTGGACAGGGCGGGTCAGCCCCAGCATTTT.

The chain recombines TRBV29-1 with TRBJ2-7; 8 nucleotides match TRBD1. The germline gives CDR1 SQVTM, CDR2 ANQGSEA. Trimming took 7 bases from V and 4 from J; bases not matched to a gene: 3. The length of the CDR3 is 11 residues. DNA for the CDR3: TGCAGCGGCGGACAGGGTTACGAGCAGTACTTC. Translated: CSGGQGYEQYF.

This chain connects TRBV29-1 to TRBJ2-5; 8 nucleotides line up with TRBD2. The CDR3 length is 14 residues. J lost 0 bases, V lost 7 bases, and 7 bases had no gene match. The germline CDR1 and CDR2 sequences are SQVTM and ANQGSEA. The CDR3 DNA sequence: TGCAGCGCGTTTAGCGGGATACACCAAGAGACCCAGTACTTC. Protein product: CSAFSGIHQETQYF. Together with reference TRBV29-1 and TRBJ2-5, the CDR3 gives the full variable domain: SAVISQKPSRDICQRGTSLTIQCQVDSQVTMMFWYRQQPGQSLTLIATANQGSEATYESGFVIDKFPISRPNLTFSTLTVSNMSPEDSSIYLCSAFSGIHQETQYFGPGTRLLVL.

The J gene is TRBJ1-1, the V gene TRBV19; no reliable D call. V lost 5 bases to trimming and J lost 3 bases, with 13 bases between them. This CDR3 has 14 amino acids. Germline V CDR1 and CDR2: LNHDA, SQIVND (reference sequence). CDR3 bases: TGTGCCAGTAGTTTCCAGACTGCACACACTGAAGCTTTCTTT. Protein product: CASSFQTAHTEAFF.

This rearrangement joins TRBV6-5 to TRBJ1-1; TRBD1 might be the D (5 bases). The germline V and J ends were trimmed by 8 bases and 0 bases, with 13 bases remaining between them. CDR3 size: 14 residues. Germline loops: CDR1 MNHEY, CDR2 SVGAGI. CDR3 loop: CASSRAGLNTEAFF. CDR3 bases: TGTGCCAGCTCCCGGGCAGGGCTGAACACTGAAGCTTTCTTT.

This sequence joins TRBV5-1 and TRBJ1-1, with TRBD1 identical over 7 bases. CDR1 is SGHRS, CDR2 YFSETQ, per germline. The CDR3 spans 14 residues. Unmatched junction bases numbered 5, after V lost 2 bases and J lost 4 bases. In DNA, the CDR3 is TGCGCCAGCAGCTTTGTACAGGGGAGCACTGAAGCTTTCTTT. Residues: CASSFVQGSTEAFF.

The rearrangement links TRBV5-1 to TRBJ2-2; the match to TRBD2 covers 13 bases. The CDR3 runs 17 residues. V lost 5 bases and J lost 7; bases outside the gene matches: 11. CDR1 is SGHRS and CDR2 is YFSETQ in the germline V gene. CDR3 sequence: CASSLVGLAGRGGELFF. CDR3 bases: TGCGCCAGCAGTTTAGTGGGACTAGCGGGACGTGGCGGGGAGCTGTTTTTT.

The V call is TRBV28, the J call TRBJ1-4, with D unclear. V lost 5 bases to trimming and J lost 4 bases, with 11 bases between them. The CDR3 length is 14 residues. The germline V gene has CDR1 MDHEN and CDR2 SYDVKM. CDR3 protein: CASSPPDFNEKLFF. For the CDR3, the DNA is TGTGCCAGCAGTCCCCCGGACTTTAATGAAAAACTGTTTTTT. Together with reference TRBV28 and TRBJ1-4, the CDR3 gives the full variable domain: DVKVTQSSRYLVKRTGEKVFLECVQDMDHENMFWYRQDPGLGLRLIYFSYDVKMKEKGDIPEGYSVSREKKERFSLILESASTNQTSMYLCASSPPDFNEKLFFGSGTQLSVL.

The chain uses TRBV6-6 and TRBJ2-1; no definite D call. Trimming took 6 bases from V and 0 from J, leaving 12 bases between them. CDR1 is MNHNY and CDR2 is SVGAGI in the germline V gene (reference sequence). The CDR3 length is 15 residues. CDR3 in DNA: TGTGCCAGCAGCGGCAGGATTAGCTCCTACAATGAGCAGTTCTTC. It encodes CASSGRISSYNEQFF.

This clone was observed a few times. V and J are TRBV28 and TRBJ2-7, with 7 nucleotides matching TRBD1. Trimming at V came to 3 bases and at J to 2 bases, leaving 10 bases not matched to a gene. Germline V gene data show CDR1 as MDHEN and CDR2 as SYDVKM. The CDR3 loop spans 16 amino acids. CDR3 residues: CASSFRPGTATYEQYF. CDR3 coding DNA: TGTGCCAGCAGTTTCCGACCCGGGACAGCAACCTACGAGCAGTACTTC.

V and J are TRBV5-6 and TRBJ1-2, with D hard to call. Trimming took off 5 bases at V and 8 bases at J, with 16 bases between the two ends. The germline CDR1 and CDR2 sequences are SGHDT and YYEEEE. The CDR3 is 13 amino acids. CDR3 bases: TGTGCCAGCAGGCCCCGGGGAAGCGGGGGCTACACCTTC. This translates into CASRPRGSGGYTF.

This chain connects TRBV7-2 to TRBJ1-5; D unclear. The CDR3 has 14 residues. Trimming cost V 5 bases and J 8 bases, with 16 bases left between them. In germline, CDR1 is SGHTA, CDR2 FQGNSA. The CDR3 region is CASSDYYSSEPQHF. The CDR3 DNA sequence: TGTGCCAGCAGCGACTACTACAGTTCTGAGCCCCAGCATTTT.

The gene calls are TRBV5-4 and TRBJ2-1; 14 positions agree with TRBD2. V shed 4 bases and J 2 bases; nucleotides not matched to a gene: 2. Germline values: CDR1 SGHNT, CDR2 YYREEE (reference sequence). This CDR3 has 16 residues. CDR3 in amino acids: CASSVTSGGAYNEQFF. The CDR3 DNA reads TGTGCCAGCAGCGTGACTAGCGGGGGGGCCTACAATGAGCAGTTCTTC.

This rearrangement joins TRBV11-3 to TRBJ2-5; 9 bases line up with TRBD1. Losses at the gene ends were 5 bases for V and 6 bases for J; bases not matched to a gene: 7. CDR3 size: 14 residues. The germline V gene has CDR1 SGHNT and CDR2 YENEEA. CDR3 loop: CASSPNGQGKTQYF. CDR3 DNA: TGTGCCAGCAGCCCCAACGGACAGGGGAAGACCCAGTACTTC. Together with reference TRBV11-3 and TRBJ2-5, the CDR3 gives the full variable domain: EAGVVQSPRYKIIEKKQPVAFWCNPISGHNTLYWYLQNLGQGPELLIRYENEEAVDDSQLPKDRFSAERLKGVDSTLKIQPAELGDSAVYLCASSPNGQGKTQYFGPGTRLLVL.

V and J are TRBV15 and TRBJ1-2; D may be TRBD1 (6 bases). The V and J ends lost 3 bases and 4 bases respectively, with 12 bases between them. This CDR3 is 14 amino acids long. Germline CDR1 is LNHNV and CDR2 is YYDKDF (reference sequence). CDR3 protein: CATSRDRGAYGYTF. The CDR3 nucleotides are TGTGCCACCAGCAGGGACCGGGGGGCCTATGGCTACACCTTC.

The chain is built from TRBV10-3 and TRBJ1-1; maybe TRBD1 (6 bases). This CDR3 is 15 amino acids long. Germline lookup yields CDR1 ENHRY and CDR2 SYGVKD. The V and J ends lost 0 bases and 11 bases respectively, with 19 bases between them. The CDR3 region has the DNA TGTGCCATCAGTGAGTCTATAAATGGGGGGGCTAAGGCTTTCTTT. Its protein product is CAISESINGGAKAFF.

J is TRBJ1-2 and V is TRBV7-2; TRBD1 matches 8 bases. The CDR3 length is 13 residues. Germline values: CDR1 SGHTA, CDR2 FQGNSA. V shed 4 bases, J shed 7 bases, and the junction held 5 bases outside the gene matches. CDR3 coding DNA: TGTGCCAGCAGCTCCGACAGGGGCTCTGGCTACACCTTC. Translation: CASSSDRGSGYTF.